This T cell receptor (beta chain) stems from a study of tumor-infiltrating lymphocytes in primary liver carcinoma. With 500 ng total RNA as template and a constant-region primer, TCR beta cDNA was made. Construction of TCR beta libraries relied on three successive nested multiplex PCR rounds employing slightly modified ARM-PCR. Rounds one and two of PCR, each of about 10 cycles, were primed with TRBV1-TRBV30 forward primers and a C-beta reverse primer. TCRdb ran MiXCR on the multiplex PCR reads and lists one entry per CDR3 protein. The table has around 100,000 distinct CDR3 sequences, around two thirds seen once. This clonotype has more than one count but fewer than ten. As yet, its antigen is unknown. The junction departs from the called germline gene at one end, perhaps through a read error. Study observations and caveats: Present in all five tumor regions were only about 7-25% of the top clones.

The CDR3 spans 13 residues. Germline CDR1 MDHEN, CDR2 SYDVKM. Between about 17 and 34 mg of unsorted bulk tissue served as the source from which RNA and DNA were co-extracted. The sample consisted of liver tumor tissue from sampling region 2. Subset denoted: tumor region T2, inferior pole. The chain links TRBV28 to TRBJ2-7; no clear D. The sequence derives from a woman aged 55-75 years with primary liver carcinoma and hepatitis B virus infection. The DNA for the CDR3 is TGTACCAGCAGCTCTACCCCCTCCTACGAGCAGTACTTC. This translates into CTSSSTPSYEQYF.